This is a list of T cell receptor beta chains from one sample in a study of post-analysis software for immune sequencing data. TCRdb ran MiXCR on the PCR reads and lists one entry per CDR3 protein. The sample contains fewer than 600,000 distinct CDR3 sequences, roughly 45% of which appear only once. Sequencing input: blood. These receptors all stem from a girl between 5 and 17 years old with multiple sclerosis. Both conserved end residues are trimmed from each CDR3. Clone sizes are given selectively: once, few, many, or a class where the clone is expanded.

>TRBJ1-4|few|TRBV27
ASSLSGRGYGEKLF
>TRBJ2-1|NA|TRBV4-1
ASSLWTSGDSSYNEQF
>TRBJ2-1|few|TRBV28
ASSQIVAGAFYNEQF
>TRBJ2-3|NA|TRBV9
ASSVVELPDTQY
>TRBJ2-3|few|TRBV4-2
ASSYGLAGVVTDTQY
>TRBJ2-5|few|TRBV7-2
ASGAGTGVFGTQY
>TRBJ1-1|few|TRBV5-1
ASSLQALNTEAF
>TRBJ2-1|NA|TRBV12-3/TRBV12-4
ASSLARSTSGRWNEQF
>TRBJ2-7|NA|TRBV20-1
SARRVGGNLYEQY
>TRBJ1-5|NA|TRBV25-1
AMIDREVFQPQH
>TRBJ2-5|NA|TRBV20-1
SARDRSPKETQY
>TRBJ1-5|NA|TRBV7-9
ASSLGVGDRNQPQH
>TRBJ1-4|NA|TRBV24-1
ATSEGGELF
>TRBJ2-7|NA|TRBV5-1
ASSAGSTIYEQY
>TRBJ2-5|once|TRBV7-2
ASSLGRLAGGWETQY